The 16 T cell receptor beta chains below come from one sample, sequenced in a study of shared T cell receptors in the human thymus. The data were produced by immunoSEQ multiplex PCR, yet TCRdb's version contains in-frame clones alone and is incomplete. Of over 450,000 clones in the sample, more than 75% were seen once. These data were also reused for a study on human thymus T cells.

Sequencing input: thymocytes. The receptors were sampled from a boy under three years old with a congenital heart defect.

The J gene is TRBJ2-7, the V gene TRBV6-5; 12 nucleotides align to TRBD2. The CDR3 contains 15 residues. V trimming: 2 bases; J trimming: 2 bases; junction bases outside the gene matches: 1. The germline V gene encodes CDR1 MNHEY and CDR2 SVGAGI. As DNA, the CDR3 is TGTGCCAGCAGTTACAGGACTAGCGGGGCCTACGAGCAGTACTTC. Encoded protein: CASSYRTSGAYEQYF.

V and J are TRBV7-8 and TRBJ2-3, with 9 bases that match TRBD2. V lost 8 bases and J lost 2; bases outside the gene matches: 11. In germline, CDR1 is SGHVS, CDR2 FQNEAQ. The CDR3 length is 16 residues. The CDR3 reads CASYSSAGGDTDTQYF. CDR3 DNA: TGTGCCAGCTACTCCTCAGCGGGAGGAGACACAGATACGCAGTATTTT.

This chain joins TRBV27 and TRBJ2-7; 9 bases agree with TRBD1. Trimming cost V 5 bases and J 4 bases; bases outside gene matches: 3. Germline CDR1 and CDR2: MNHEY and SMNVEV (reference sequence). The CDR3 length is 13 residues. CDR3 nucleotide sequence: TGTGCCAGCAGTGAGGGACAGGGTTACGAGCAGTACTTC. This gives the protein CASSEGQGYEQYF.

DNA of the CDR3: TGTGCCAGCAGTTTATGTGCGACAGGCTGGCAAGAGACCCAGTACTTC. Its translation: CASSLCATGWQETQYF. The chain couples TRBV28 to TRBJ2-5; D might be TRBD1 (6 bases). V was pared by 0 bases and J by 2 bases, with 13 bases between. The germline V gene has CDR1 MDHEN and CDR2 SYDVKM. The CDR3 length is 16 residues.

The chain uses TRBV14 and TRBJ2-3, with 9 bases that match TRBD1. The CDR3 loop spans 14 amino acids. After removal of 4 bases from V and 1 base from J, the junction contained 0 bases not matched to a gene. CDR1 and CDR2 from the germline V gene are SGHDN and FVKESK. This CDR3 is CASSRDRGTDTQYF. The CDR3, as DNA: TGTGCCAGCAGCCGGGACAGGGGCACAGATACGCAGTATTTT.

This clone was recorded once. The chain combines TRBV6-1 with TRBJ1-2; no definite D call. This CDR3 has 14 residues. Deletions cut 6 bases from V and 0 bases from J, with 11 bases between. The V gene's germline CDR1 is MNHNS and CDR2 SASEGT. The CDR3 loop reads CASSPGWANYGYTF. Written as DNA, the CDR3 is TGTGCCAGCAGCCCAGGATGGGCTAACTATGGCTACACCTTC.

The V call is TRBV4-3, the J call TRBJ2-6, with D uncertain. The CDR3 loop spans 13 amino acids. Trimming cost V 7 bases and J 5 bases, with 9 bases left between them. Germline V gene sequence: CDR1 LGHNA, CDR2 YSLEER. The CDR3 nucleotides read TGCGCCAGCAAAGCTAATCGGGCCAACGTCCTGACTTTC. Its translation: CASKANRANVLTF.

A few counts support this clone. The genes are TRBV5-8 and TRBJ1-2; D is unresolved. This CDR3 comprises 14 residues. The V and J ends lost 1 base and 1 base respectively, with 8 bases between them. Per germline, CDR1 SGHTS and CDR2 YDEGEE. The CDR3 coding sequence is TGTGCCAGCAGCTTGAGTGGCCGTAACTATGGCTACACCTTC. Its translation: CASSLSGRNYGYTF. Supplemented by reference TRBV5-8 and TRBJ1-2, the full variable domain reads EAGVTQSPTHLIKTRGQQATLRCSPISGHTSVYWYQQALGLGLQFLLWYDEGEERNRGNFPPRFSGRQFPNYSSELNVNALELEDSALYLCASSLSGRNYGYTFGSGTRLTVV.

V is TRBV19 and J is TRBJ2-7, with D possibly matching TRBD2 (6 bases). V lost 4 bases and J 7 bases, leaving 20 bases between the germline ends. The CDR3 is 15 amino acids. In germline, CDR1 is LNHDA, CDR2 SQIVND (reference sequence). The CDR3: CASSTVGSSPREQYF. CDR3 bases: TGTGCCAGTAGTACAGTCGGGAGTTCCCCGAGGGAGCAGTACTTC. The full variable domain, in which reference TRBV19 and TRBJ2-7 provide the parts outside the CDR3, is DGGITQSPKYLFRKEGQNVTLSCEQNLNHDAMYWYRQDPGQGLRLIYYSQIVNDFQKGDIAEGYSVSREKKESFPLTVTSAQKNPTAFYLCASSTVGSSPREQYFGPGTRLTVT.

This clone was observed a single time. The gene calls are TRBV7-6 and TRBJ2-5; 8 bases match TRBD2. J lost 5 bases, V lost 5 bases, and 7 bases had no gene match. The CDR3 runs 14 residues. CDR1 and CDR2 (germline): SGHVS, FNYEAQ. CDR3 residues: CASSQSGSGETQYF. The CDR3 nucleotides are TGTGCCAGCAGCCAAAGCGGGAGTGGGGAGACCCAGTACTTC.

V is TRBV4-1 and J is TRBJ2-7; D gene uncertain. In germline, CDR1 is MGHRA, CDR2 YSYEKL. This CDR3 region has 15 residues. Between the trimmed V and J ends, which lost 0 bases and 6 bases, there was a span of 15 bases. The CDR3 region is CASSQERLEKIEQYF. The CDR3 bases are TGCGCCAGCAGCCAAGAACGGCTAGAGAAGATCGAGCAGTACTTC.

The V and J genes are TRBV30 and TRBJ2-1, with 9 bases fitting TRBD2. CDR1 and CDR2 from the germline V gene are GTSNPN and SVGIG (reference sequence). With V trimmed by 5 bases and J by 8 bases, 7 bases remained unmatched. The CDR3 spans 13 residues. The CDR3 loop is CAWGREGRDEQFF. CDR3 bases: TGTGCCTGGGGGCGGGAGGGCCGTGATGAGCAGTTCTTC.

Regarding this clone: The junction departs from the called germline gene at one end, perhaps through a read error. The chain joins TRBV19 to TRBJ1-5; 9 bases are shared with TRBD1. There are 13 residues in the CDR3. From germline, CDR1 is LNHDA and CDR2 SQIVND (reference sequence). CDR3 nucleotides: TGTGCCAGTAGTATAGTGGGACAGGGCCCCCAACATTTT. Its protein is CASSIVGQGPQHF. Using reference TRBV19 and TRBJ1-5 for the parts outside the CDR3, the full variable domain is DGGITQSPKYLFRKEGQNVTLSCEQNLNHDAMYWYRQDPGQGLRLIYYSQIVNDFQKGDIAEGYSVSREKKESFPLTVTSAQKNPTAFYLCASSIVGQGPQHFGDGTRLSIL.

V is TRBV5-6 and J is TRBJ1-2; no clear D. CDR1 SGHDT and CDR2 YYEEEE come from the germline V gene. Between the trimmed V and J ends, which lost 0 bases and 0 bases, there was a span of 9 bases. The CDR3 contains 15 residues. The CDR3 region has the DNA TGTGCCAGCAGCTTGGACAGAGCATCTAACTATGGCTACACCTTC. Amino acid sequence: CASSLDRASNYGYTF.

The CDR3 loop is CASRSPRVPYGYTF. CDR3 DNA sequence: TGTGCCAGCAGGTCCCCCCGGGTACCATATGGCTACACCTTC. The chain employs TRBV5-6 and TRBJ1-2; no reliable D call. The germline V gene has CDR1 SGHDT and CDR2 YYEEEE. V lost 5 bases, J lost 5 bases, and 16 bases lay in between. This CDR3 comprises 14 residues.

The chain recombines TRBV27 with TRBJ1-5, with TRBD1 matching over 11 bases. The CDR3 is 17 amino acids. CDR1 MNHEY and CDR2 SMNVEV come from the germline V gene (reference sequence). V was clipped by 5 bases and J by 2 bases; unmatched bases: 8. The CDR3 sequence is CASSPDRGRWGNQPQHF. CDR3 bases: TGTGCCAGCAGTCCGGACAGGGGGCGGTGGGGCAATCAGCCCCAGCATTTT.